The 14 T cell receptor beta chains reported below all come from one sample, sequenced in a study of monozygotic twins with inflammatory bowel disease. TCRdb reprocessed the 5' RACE reads and stores each CDR3 protein as one record, lacking DNA. Its table lists some 99,000 distinct CDR3 sequences. Sequences were obtained from blood. Receptors originate from a human donor with ulcerative colitis or Crohn's disease, or a healthy co-twin of an affected twin (not recorded which).

This chain connects TRBV5-1 to TRBJ2-7; TCRdb gives TRBD1 as the D gene, but with no DNA this cannot be confirmed. This CDR3 has 14 residues. Germline CDR1 SGHRS, CDR2 YFSETQ. CDR3 sequence reads: CASSFQGERYEQYF. Full variable domain (missing parts from reference TRBV5-1 and TRBJ2-7): KAGVTQTPRYLIKTRGQQVTLSCSPISGHRSVSWYQQTPGQGLQFLFEYFSETQRNKGNFPGRFSGRQFSNSRSEMNVSTLELGDSALYLCASSFQGERYEQYFGPGTRLTVT.

This chain uses TRBV9 with TRBJ2-6. Germline V CDR1 and CDR2: SGDLS, YYNGEE. The CDR3 is 13 amino acids. CDR3 sequence: CASSSAGANVLTF.

The V and J genes are TRBV2 and TRBJ2-5; checking the TCRdb D call of TRBD1 is not possible without DNA. From germline, CDR1 is SNHLY and CDR2 FYNNEI. The CDR3 length is 15 residues. CDR3 loop: CASEDGTAILETQYF.

The CDR3 sequence: CASSSGRGLAGEYF. The chain uses TRBV7-2 and TRBJ2-7; the D call from TCRdb, TRBD2, cannot be confirmed without DNA. Germline CDR1 is SGHTA and CDR2 is FQGNSA. This CDR3 comprises 14 residues.

The V call is TRBV28, the J call TRBJ1-6. The V gene's germline CDR1 is MDHEN and CDR2 SYDVKM. The CDR3 has 13 amino acids. The CDR3 sequence: CASSPRRDSPLHF.

The gene calls are TRBV5-5 and TRBJ2-2; the D gene TCRdb calls, TRBD1, cannot be checked with no DNA. In germline, CDR1 is SGHKS, CDR2 YYEKEE (reference sequence). The CDR3 is 14 amino acids. CDR3: CASRGQRNTGELFF.

This chain joins TRBV28 and TRBJ2-7. The CDR3 is made up of 14 amino acids. Germline-derived CDR1 and CDR2 are MDHEN and SYDVKM. The CDR3 protein is CASSLQGRAYEQYF. The complete variable domain, with remaining parts taken from reference TRBV28 and TRBJ2-7, reads DVKVTQSSRYLVKRTGEKVFLECVQDMDHENMFWYRQDPGLGLRLIYFSYDVKMKEKGDIPEGYSVSREKKERFSLILESASTNQTSMYLCASSLQGRAYEQYFGPGTRLTVT.

V and J are TRBV6-5 and TRBJ2-2; TCRdb proposes TRBD1, but this gene call is untestable without DNA. The CDR3 is 15 residues long. Germline lookup yields CDR1 MNHEY and CDR2 SVGAGI. CDR3 sequence: CASSWGDANTGELFF.

The chain carries TRBV7-2 and TRBJ1-3. The CDR3 is 14 amino acids. Germline CDR1 SGHTA, CDR2 FQGNSA. The CDR3 loop is CASSFGGSGNTIYF.

CDR3: CASSLDNSYEQYF. The gene calls are TRBV12-3 or TRBV12-4 and TRBJ2-7; there is no DNA to check the TCRdb D call of TRBD1. The CDR3 spans 13 residues.

The chain uses TRBV18 and TRBJ1-3; TCRdb designates TRBD1, a call that cannot be tested without DNA. The germline CDR1 and CDR2 sequences are KGHSH and LQKENI. The CDR3 covers 18 residues. The CDR3 protein is CASSPPETALLSGNTIYF.

The CDR3 loop reads CATSRDRGIPYEKLFF. V and J are TRBV15 and TRBJ1-4; with no DNA, the TCRdb D assignment of TRBD1 cannot be verified. Germline CDR1 is LNHNV and CDR2 is YYDKDF (reference sequence). The CDR3 totals 16 residues.

This chain uses TRBV7-2 with TRBJ2-1; TCRdb's D gene call, TRBD1, goes unchecked for lack of DNA. The CDR3 is made up of 15 amino acids. Germline V CDR1 and CDR2: SGHTA, FQGNSA. CDR3 sequence reads: CASSLLGGAYNEQFF.

V is TRBV14 and J is TRBJ2-1. The CDR3 contains 13 residues. CDR1 and CDR2 (germline): SGHDN, FVKESK. The CDR3 spells CASSQGSDNEQFF.